A single sample gave rise to the 25 T cell receptor beta chains below, sequenced in a study of CD8+CD57+ T cells in acquired aplastic anemia. Patients picked for sequencing had shown CD8+CD57+ cell expansion detected by flow cytometry. CDR3 and TCR beta VDJ profiling relied on a genomic DNA template. TCRdb re-analysed the reads in MiXCR, keeping a single row per CDR3 protein. The repertoire includes around 430,000 distinct CDR3 sequences, roughly a third of them detected once, and less than 0.85% sits in the top ten. Sequenced sample: sorted CD4+, CD8+, or CD8+CD57+ T cells (not recorded which) from PBMCs. Receptors originate from a human donor with aplastic anemia.

This clonotype was recorded many times. The J gene is TRBJ1-1, the V gene TRBV2; perhaps TRBD1 as D (5 bases). This CDR3 is built from 13 residues. Trimming took off 6 bases at V and 5 bases at J, with 13 bases between the two ends. In germline, CDR1 is SNHLY, CDR2 FYNNEI. The CDR3 DNA reads as TGTGCCAGCAGGGATACCAGGGTAACTGAAGCTTTCTTT. Protein product: CASRDTRVTEAFF.

The sample holds many counts of this clonotype. V usage is TRBV7-9 and J usage is TRBJ1-6, with unresolved D. V lost 0 bases and J 7 bases, leaving 4 bases between the germline ends. This CDR3 has 13 residues. Germline V CDR1 and CDR2: SEHNR, FQNEAQ (reference sequence). The CDR3 here is CASSLAVNSPLHF. The DNA of the CDR3 is TGTGCCAGCAGCTTAGCGGTCAATTCACCCCTCCACTTT.

A note on this clonotype: The conserved phenylalanine or tryptophan is not found at the CDR3 terminus, so this likely reflects a read error. The chain couples TRBV25-1 to TRBJ1-1, with D unclear. Trimming pared 2 bases from V and 11 bases from J, leaving 12 bases between. Germline loops: CDR1 MGHDK, CDR2 SYGVNS. The CDR3 consists of 12 residues. This CDR3 is CASSEVGQGAFL. The CDR3 DNA reads TGTGCCAGCAGTGAAGTCGGCCAAGGGGCTTTCCTT.

This clonotype was seen only a few times. The V gene is TRBV5-1, the J gene TRBJ1-1, with TRBD1 matching over 7 bases. V shed 5 bases, J shed 3 bases, and the junction held 4 bases outside the gene matches. Per germline, CDR1 SGHRS and CDR2 YFSETQ. The CDR3 is made up of 13 amino acids. CDR3 sequence (DNA): TGCGCCAGCAGGGGACAGCAAGACACTGAAGCTTTCTTT. Translated: CASRGQQDTEAFF.

There are a few counts of this clonotype. The gene calls are TRBV20-1 and TRBJ1-1, with D maybe TRBD1 (6 bases). The CDR3 has 13 amino acids. Deletions cut 5 bases from V and 2 bases from J, with 12 bases between. The germline CDR1 and CDR2 sequences are DFQATT and SNEGSKA (reference sequence). The CDR3 sequence: CSAYRDFNTEAFF. The CDR3 DNA follows: TGCAGTGCTTACAGGGATTTTAACACTGAAGCTTTCTTT.

This clonotype was picked up a small number of times. This sequence joins TRBV6-1 and TRBJ1-6; a possible D gene is TRBD1 (5 bases). V was shortened by 7 bases and J by 9 bases, with 19 bases between the two germline ends. This CDR3 is 15 amino acids long. Germline lookup yields CDR1 MNHNS and CDR2 SASEGT. The CDR3 is CASKGFGRAASPLHF. The CDR3 DNA is TGTGCCAGCAAAGGCTTCGGCAGGGCGGCTTCACCCCTCCACTTT.

This clonotype showed up many times. The chain joins TRBV15 to TRBJ1-1; D ambiguous. The CDR3 sequence is 15 residues long. From germline, CDR1 is LNHNV and CDR2 YYDKDF (reference sequence). Trimming left V 3 bases short and J 2 bases short, with 13 bases between. The CDR3 loop reads CATSRARAVNTEAFF. The CDR3 DNA reads as TGTGCCACCAGCAGGGCAAGGGCGGTTAACACTGAAGCTTTCTTT.

This clonotype was picked up many times. The chain links TRBV2 to TRBJ1-2; TRBD1 matches at 10 bases. The V and J ends lost 6 bases and 5 bases, in that order; junction bases with no gene match: 9. The CDR3 length is 15 residues. Germline values: CDR1 SNHLY, CDR2 FYNNEI. The CDR3 region is CASSEPSDRGYGYTF. CDR3 sequence (DNA): TGTGCCAGCAGCGAGCCATCGGACAGGGGGTATGGCTACACCTTC.

The chain couples TRBV4-3 to TRBJ1-4; TRBD1 matches 7 bases. Germline CDR1 LGHNA, CDR2 YSLEER. With V trimmed by 3 bases and J by 4 bases, 5 bases remained unmatched. This CDR3 is 15 amino acids long. The DNA of the CDR3 is TGCGCCAGCAGCCACACCGACAGGGATAATGAAAAACTGTTTTTT. Translating it yields CASSHTDRDNEKLFF.

There are a few counts of this clonotype. The V gene is TRBV5-1, the J gene TRBJ1-6; D is unclear. Trimming took off 0 bases at V and 7 bases at J, with 14 bases between the two ends. CDR1 is SGHRS and CDR2 is YFSETQ in the germline V gene. This CDR3 spans 16 amino acids. Here the CDR3 DNA reads TGCGCCAGCAGCTTGGGCCCTCGGTCTGAGAATTCACCCCTCCACTTT. Its protein product is CASSLGPRSENSPLHF.

V and J are TRBV10-3 and TRBJ1-5; D gene uncertain. The CDR3 runs to 13 residues. Germline assignment: CDR1 ENHRY and CDR2 SYGVKD. V was pared by 10 bases and J by 5 bases, with 15 bases between. The CDR3 here is CASTKDRDQPQHF. As DNA, the CDR3 is TGTGCCAGCACCAAGGACCGAGATCAGCCCCAGCATTTT.

The CDR3 nucleotides read TGTGCCAGTAGTATACCGGGACAGGGGATCAATGAGCAGTTCTTC. This encodes CASSIPGQGINEQFF. The V and J genes are TRBV19 and TRBJ2-1, with 10 bases lining up with TRBD1. V was pared by 2 bases and J by 6 bases, with 4 bases of the junction left unmatched. CDR3 length equals 15 residues. Germline V gives CDR1 LNHDA, CDR2 SQIVND (reference sequence).

The chain recombines TRBV28 with TRBJ2-1, with 7 bases fitting TRBD1. The V segment lost 6 bases and the J segment 0 bases; nucleotides outside the gene matches: 2. There are 14 residues in the CDR3. The germline V gene has CDR1 MDHEN and CDR2 SYDVKM. The DNA of the CDR3 is TGTGCCAGCAGCCGGACAGGCTCCTACAATGAGCAGTTCTTC. Protein sequence: CASSRTGSYNEQFF. The variable domain in full, completed from reference TRBV28 and TRBJ2-1, reads DVKVTQSSRYLVKRTGEKVFLECVQDMDHENMFWYRQDPGLGLRLIYFSYDVKMKEKGDIPEGYSVSREKKERFSLILESASTNQTSMYLCASSRTGSYNEQFFGPGTRLTVL.

The sample holds a few counts of this clonotype. V usage is TRBV7-2 and J usage is TRBJ2-1; D not resolved. CDR3 length: 17 amino acids. CDR1 and CDR2 (germline): SGHTA, FQGNSA. V was cut by 2 bases and J by 0 bases, with 14 bases left in between. Written as DNA, the CDR3 is TGTGCCAGCAGCTTATTTCTGGGAACCCCCTCCTACAATGAGCAGTTCTTC. Encoded protein: CASSLFLGTPSYNEQFF.

This clonotype has more than one count but fewer than ten. The chain joins TRBV11-3 to TRBJ2-5; 13 bases agree with TRBD2. The V and J ends lost 5 bases and 3 bases, in that order; junction bases with no gene match: 3. Per the germline V gene, CDR1 is SGHNT and CDR2 is YENEEA. This CDR3 spans 15 amino acids. CDR3 coding DNA: TGTGCCAGCAGCCTTGGACTAGCGGGGGAAGAGACCCAGTACTTC. The encoded protein is CASSLGLAGEETQYF.

To note about this clonotype: The DNA is omitted, as the CDR3 cannot be located on it reliably, and the CDR3 follows TCRdb's listing. This chain joins TRBV20-1 and TRBJ1-1; the D segment call TRBD1 is taken from the table without a DNA check. The CDR3 length equals 12 residues, ends included. Per germline, CDR1 DFQATT and CDR2 SNEGSKA (reference sequence). The CDR3 sequence is CSATRVGLGALF.

This clonotype has at least ten counts. The rearrangement uses TRBV5-1 and TRBJ1-6; D may be TRBD1 (5 bases). The V and J ends lost 0 bases and 9 bases respectively, with 13 bases between them. Looked up from germline, CDR1 is SGHRS and CDR2 is YFSETQ. The CDR3 is 15 amino acids. CDR3 sequence reads: CASSLEGAEGSPLHF. CDR3 DNA: TGCGCCAGCAGCTTGGAAGGGGCGGAAGGTTCACCCCTCCACTTT.

In this sample, this clonotype turned up many times. The genes are TRBV24-1 and TRBJ2-5; 9 bases fit TRBD2. After removal of 8 bases from V and 2 bases from J, the junction contained 5 bases not matched to a gene. Germline V gene data show CDR1 as KGHDR and CDR2 as SFDVKD. This CDR3 comprises 14 residues. The CDR3 here is CATTAGGWQETQYF. DNA for the CDR3: TGTGCCACCACAGCGGGAGGCTGGCAAGAGACCCAGTACTTC.

This clonotype was counted many times. This chain links TRBV2 with TRBJ2-1, with D perhaps TRBD2 (8 bases). V gave up 4 bases and J gave up 5 bases, with 12 bases separating them. CDR1 and CDR2 (germline): SNHLY, FYNNEI. The CDR3 extends over 14 amino acids. Written as DNA, the CDR3 is TGTGCCAGCAGTGCGGGGGGGACAGACAATGAGCAGTTCTTC. As protein: CASSAGGTDNEQFF.

This rearrangement joins TRBV9 to TRBJ2-7, with a possible D match to TRBD1 (6 bases). The CDR3 length is 16 residues. V gave up 4 bases and J gave up 1 base, with 18 bases separating them. The germline gives CDR1 SGDLS, CDR2 YYNGEE. The CDR3: CASSLTTGTLSYEQYF. CDR3 DNA: TGTGCCAGCAGCCTCACAACCGGGACACTGTCCTACGAGCAGTACTTC.

Regarding this clonotype: Possible read error: a much larger clone is one base away. The CDR3 carries no conserved terminal phenylalanine or tryptophan, so it likely arises from a read error. The chain couples TRBV2 to TRBJ2-7; 8 positions match TRBD1. V lost 6 bases, J lost 3 bases, and 10 bases stayed unmatched. Looked up from germline, CDR1 is SNHLY and CDR2 is FYNNEI. This CDR3 spans 15 amino acids. CDR3 in amino acids: CASSQISGQGYEQYL. Here the CDR3 DNA reads TGTGCCAGCAGCCAGATCTCAGGACAGGGCTACGAGCAGTACCTC.

This sequence joins TRBV10-3 and TRBJ1-6; 9 bases are a match to TRBD1. Germline lookup yields CDR1 ENHRY and CDR2 SYGVKD. CDR3 size: 13 residues. With 10 bases clipped from V and 8 bases from J, the junction kept 6 bases outside the gene matches. The CDR3 DNA sequence: TGTGCCAACCTCCGGGACAGGGATTCACCCCTCCACTTT. Its translation is CANLRDRDSPLHF.

This clonotype was detected only a few times. This sequence joins TRBV12-3 or TRBV12-4 and TRBJ2-3; tentative D call: TRBD2 (7 bases). Trimming took 0 bases from V and 6 from J, leaving 16 bases between them. The CDR3 runs 16 residues. The CDR3 DNA sequence: TGTGCCAGCAGTTTAGCGGGGGGGGCCAGAGGGGATACGCAGTATTTT. This gives the protein CASSLAGGARGDTQYF.

This clonotype showed up many times. The chain links TRBV15 to TRBJ1-4; D ambiguous. Germline V gene sequence: CDR1 LNHNV, CDR2 YYDKDF (reference sequence). CDR3 length: 13 amino acids. V lost 2 bases and J lost 8, with 9 bases in between. DNA of the CDR3: TGTGCCACCAGCAGACCGAGTCGGGAAAAACTGTTTTTT. Its protein product is CATSRPSREKLFF. Drawing the rest from reference TRBV15 and TRBJ1-4, the complete variable domain is DAMVIQNPRYQVTQFGKPVTLSCSQTLNHNVMYWYQQKSSQAPKLLFHYYDKDFNNEADTPDNFQSRRPNTSFCFLDIRSPGLGDTAMYLCATSRPSREKLFFGSGTQLSVL.

This clonotype came up a few times. CDR3 bases: TGCGCCAGCAGTGGGACAGGGGGGACGTTCGGCTACACCTTC. Amino acid sequence: CASSGTGGTFGYTF. The rearrangement links TRBV10-2 to TRBJ1-2; 10 nucleotides match TRBD1. V shed 4 bases and J 8 bases; nucleotides not matched to a gene: 7. This CDR3 is 14 amino acids long. Germline-derived CDR1 and CDR2 are WSHSY and SAAADI.